This T cell receptor beta chain was sequenced for a study of blood T cell repertoires in COVID-19. TCRdb keeps only in-frame clones here, not all; method: immunoSEQ multiplex PCR. The table has more than 150,000 clones, 84% seen once. CDR1 and CDR2 (germline): SGHNT, YENEEA. CDR3 length: 14 residues. Trimming shortened V by 5 bases and J by 3 bases, and 8 bases separated the two germline ends. This TCR was recovered from a man younger than 45 with active or convalescent COVID-19. This sequence joins TRBV11-3 and TRBJ2-6; a weak D match, TRBD2 (5 bases). The specimen was peripheral blood. The DNA of the CDR3 is TGTGCCAGCAGCCTCGCGGGTGGGGCCAACGTCCTGACTTTC. It is translated as CASSLAGGANVLTF.